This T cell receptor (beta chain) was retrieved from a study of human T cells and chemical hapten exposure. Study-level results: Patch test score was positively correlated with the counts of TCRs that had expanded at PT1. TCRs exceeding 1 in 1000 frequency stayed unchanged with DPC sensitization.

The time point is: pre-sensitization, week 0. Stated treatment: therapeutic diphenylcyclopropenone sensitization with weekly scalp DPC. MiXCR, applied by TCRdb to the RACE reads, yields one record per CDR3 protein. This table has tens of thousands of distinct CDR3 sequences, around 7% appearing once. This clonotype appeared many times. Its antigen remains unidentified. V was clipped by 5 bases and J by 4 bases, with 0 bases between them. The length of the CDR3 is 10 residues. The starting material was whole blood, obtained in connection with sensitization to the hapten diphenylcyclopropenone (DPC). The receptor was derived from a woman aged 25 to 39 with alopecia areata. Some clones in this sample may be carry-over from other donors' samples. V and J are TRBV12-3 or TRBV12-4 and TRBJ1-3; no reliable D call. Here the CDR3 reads CASSGNTIYF. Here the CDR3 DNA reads TGTGCCAGCAGTGGAAACACCATATATTTT.